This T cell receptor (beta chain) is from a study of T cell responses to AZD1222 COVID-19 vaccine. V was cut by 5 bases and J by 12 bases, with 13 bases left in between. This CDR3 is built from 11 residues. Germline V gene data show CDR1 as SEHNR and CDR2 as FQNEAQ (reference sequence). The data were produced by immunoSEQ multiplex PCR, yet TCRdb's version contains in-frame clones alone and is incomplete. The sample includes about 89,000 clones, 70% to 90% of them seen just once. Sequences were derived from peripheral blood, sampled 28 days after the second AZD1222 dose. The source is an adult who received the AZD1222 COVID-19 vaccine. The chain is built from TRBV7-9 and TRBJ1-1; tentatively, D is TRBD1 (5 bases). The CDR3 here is CASSPSGTPFF. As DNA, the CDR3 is TGTGCCAGCAGCCCTTCAGGGACCCCTTTCTTT.